Detailed here is one TCR beta chain. These data originate in a study of blood T cells in healthy people across ages. Primed by a sample-barcoded 5' primer and a J-beta primer mix, a second PCR proceeded for roughly 7 to 12 cycles. TCRdb itself ran the 5' RACE reads through MiXCR, one entry per CDR3 protein. The sample consists of around 1,000,000 distinct CDR3 sequences, 30% to 40% of them appearing once. V gave up 2 bases and J gave up 2 bases, with 18 bases separating them. Germline V CDR1 and CDR2: MGHRA, YSYEKL. This CDR3 comprises 17 residues. The chain uses TRBV4-1 and TRBJ1-2, with D possibly matching TRBD1 (5 bases). Specimen: blood. This receptor was taken from a man aged 18 to 29 in good health. DNA for the CDR3: TGCGCCAGCAGCCAACTTTTATCTGGGGGGAGCAACTATGGCTACACCTTC. It encodes CASSQLLSGGSNYGYTF.